These 13 T cell receptor beta chains were all obtained from the same sample, sequenced in a study of control samples from healthy donors and cancer patients. Sequencing used immunoSEQ multiplex PCR; TCRdb keeps in-frame clones, though not all of them. Of over 100,000 clones in the sample, around nine tenths were seen once. The source material was blood. Receptors originate from a man between 50 and 59 years old in good health.

V is TRBV28 and J is TRBJ1-2, with D perhaps TRBD1 (5 bases). The germline V gene has CDR1 MDHEN and CDR2 SYDVKM. The V end lost 5 bases, the J end lost 6 bases, and 16 bases lay between the germline ends. The CDR3 consists of 14 residues. The CDR3 is CASSPGIGVDGYTF. The CDR3 DNA reads TGTGCCAGCAGTCCGGGTATAGGGGTTGATGGCTACACCTTC.

The chain combines TRBV7-9 with TRBJ2-6, with D hard to call. V was pared by 1 base and J by 17 bases, with 15 bases between. The CDR3 loop spans 13 amino acids. Germline values: CDR1 SEHNR, CDR2 FQNEAQ (reference sequence). The CDR3, as DNA: TGTGCCAGCAGCTTAGGGGCTGACGATAGGATGACTTTC. Translated, it gives CASSLGADDRMTF.

The chain combines TRBV7-9 with TRBJ2-5; 11 bases are shared with TRBD1. The CDR3 runs 15 residues. The junction had 8 bases not matched to a gene; V was cut back by 6 bases and J by 5 bases. CDR1 and CDR2 from the germline V gene are SEHNR and FQNEAQ (reference sequence). In DNA form, the CDR3 reads TGTGCCAGCAGTATGACAGGGACAGGGGGTGAGACCCAGTACTTC. Translating it yields CASSMTGTGGETQYF.

The rearrangement uses TRBV10-3 and TRBJ1-2; possibly TRBD1 for D (6 bases). This CDR3 is built from 13 residues. Trimming left V 6 bases short and J 2 bases short, with 10 bases between. From germline, CDR1 is ENHRY and CDR2 SYGVKD. CDR3 sequence: CAIRDSTNYGYTF. CDR3 coding DNA: TGTGCCATCAGGGACAGTACGAACTATGGCTACACCTTC.

The gene calls are TRBV5-1 and TRBJ2-2; TRBD1 might be the D (6 bases). The CDR3 has 15 residues. The V end lost 4 bases, the J end lost 5 bases, and 15 bases lay between the germline ends. Per the germline V gene, CDR1 is SGHRS and CDR2 is YFSETQ. DNA for the CDR3: TGCGCCAGCAGCCAGGAACCCGACAGGACCGGGGAGCTGTTTTTT. Amino acids: CASSQEPDRTGELFF.

The CDR3 bases are TGTGCTAGTGGTTTGGGAGCAGGGACCGCAGATACGCAGTATTTT. It translates to CASGLGAGTADTQYF. This chain joins TRBV12-5 and TRBJ2-3; D assignment may be TRBD1 or TRBD2 (5 bases each). CDR3 length: 15 residues. Trimming removed 1 base from V and 4 bases from J, with 12 bases in between. The germline V gene encodes CDR1 LGHNT and CDR2 FRNRAP. Supplemented by reference TRBV12-5 and TRBJ2-3, the full variable domain reads DARVTQTPRHKVTEMGQEVTMRCQPILGHNTVFWYRQTMMQGLELLAYFRNRAPLDDSGMPKDRFSAEMPDATLATLKIQPSEPRDSAVYFCASGLGAGTADTQYFGPGTRLTVL.

The chain joins TRBV4-1 to TRBJ2-3; 8 nucleotides line up with TRBD1. The ends lost 0 bases at V and 3 bases at J; junction bases unmatched: 8. CDR1 is MGHRA, CDR2 YSYEKL, per germline. The CDR3 runs 17 residues. The CDR3 here is CASSQEDSTGATDTQYF. The DNA for the CDR3 is TGCGCCAGCAGCCAAGAAGACTCGACAGGGGCGACAGATACGCAGTATTTT.

The V gene is TRBV3-1 (or the pseudogene TRBV3-2), the J gene TRBJ2-3; D is possibly TRBD2 (5 bases). This CDR3 region has 15 residues. V was clipped by 3 bases and J by 4 bases, with 14 bases between them. CDR1 is LGHDT and CDR2 is YNNKEL in the germline V gene (reference sequence). CDR3 bases: TGTGCCAGCAGCCAGGGAATGAGGGTCGCAGATACGCAGTATTTT. Amino acids: CASSQGMRVADTQYF.

The V and J genes are TRBV5-6 and TRBJ2-5; weak D call: TRBD2 (6 bases). Germline-derived CDR1 and CDR2 are SGHDT and YYEEEE. Trimming removed 3 bases at V and 5 bases at J, with 20 bases between. This CDR3 has 16 residues. The CDR3, as DNA: TGTGCCAGCAGCTCGCGACGGACGCGGGGAGAGGAGACCCAGTACTTC. Translation gives CASSSRRTRGEETQYF.

This chain connects TRBV28 to TRBJ2-1; a weak D match, TRBD1 (6 bases). CDR3 length: 16 amino acids. Trimming shortened V by 1 base and J by 3 bases, and 13 bases separated the two germline ends. Germline-derived CDR1 and CDR2 are MDHEN and SYDVKM. The DNA for the CDR3 is TGTGCCAGCAGTTTATTTTTTAGGGACAACTACAATGAGCAGTTCTTC. Translating gives CASSLFFRDNYNEQFF.

In regard to this clone: This same CDR3 is encoded by further DNA sequences in the sample. The rearrangement uses TRBV5-1 and TRBJ2-3; D uncertain. The V end was cut by 0 bases, the J end by 1 base, with 3 bases between. The CDR3 is 13 amino acids. The germline CDR1 and CDR2 sequences are SGHRS and YFSETQ. The CDR3 DNA reads as TGCGCCAGCAGCTTGGCGGGCACAGATACGCAGTATTTT. This sequence encodes CASSLAGTDTQYF.

The rearrangement links TRBV15 to TRBJ2-1; the D is unclear. CDR3 size: 13 residues. The germline CDR1 and CDR2 sequences are LNHNV and YYDKDF (reference sequence). V lost 0 bases, J lost 11 bases, and 11 bases lay in between. The CDR3 region is CATSRDSPTKQFF. CDR3 nucleotides: TGTGCCACCAGCAGAGATAGCCCGACAAAGCAGTTCTTC.

V usage is TRBV27 and J usage is TRBJ1-2; TRBD1 agrees at 8 bases. Trimming at V came to 7 bases and at J to 4 bases, leaving 5 bases not matched to a gene. The CDR3 contains 13 residues. The V gene's germline CDR1 is MNHEY and CDR2 SMNVEV (reference sequence). In nucleotides, the CDR3 is TGTGCCAGCACCTCAGGGGGCCTCTATGGCTACACCTTC. It encodes CASTSGGLYGYTF.